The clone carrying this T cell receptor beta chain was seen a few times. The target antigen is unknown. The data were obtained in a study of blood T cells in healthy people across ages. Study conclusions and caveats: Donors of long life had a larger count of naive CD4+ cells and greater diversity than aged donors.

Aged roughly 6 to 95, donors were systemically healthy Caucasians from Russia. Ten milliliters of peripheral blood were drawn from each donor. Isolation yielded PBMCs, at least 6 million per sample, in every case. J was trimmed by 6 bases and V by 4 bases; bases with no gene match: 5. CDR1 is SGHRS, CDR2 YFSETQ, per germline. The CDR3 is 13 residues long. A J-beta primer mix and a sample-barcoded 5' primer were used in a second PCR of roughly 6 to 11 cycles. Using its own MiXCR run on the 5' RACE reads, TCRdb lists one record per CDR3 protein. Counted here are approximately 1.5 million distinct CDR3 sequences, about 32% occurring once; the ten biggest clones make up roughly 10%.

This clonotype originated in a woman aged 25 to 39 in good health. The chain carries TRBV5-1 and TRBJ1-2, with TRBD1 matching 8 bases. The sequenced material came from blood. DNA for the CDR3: TGCGCCAGCAGCGCGGACAGGGCTCATGGCTACACCTTC. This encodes CASSADRAHGYTF.